The next 21 T cell receptor beta chains were all read from a single sample in a study of identical twins. Each CDR3 protein gets one entry after TCRdb re-called the 5' RACE reads with MiXCR. The table records 200,000 to 250,000 distinct CDR3 sequences, 7% to 8.5% of them present only once. The sample also formed part of further work on yellow fever vaccine responses in identical twins.

Sample: CD8+ T cells sorted from blood. The receptors stem from a woman younger than 35 in good health.

The V and J genes are TRBV2 and TRBJ1-1; D is unclear. Germline lookup yields CDR1 SNHLY and CDR2 FYNNEI. The CDR3 runs 14 residues. The CDR3 protein is CATKDGLMNTEAFF. The CDR3, as DNA: TGTGCGACGAAGGACGGCCTCATGAACACTGAAGCTTTCTTT.

For this clonotype: A much bigger clone sits one base away, suggesting this may be a read error. The J gene is TRBJ2-3, the V gene TRBV7-9; D is unresolved. Germline-derived CDR1 and CDR2 are SEHNR and FQNEAQ (reference sequence). The CDR3 runs to 16 residues. V lost 3 bases and J 2 bases, leaving 15 bases between the germline ends. The CDR3 here is CASSFLLGVDTDTQYF. For the CDR3, the DNA is TGTGCCAGCAGCTTCCTCCTTGGAGTGGACACAGATACGCAGTATTTT.

The chain couples TRBV14 to TRBJ2-7, with TRBD2 matching 7 bases. The CDR3 covers 13 residues. V trimming: 3 bases; J trimming: 6 bases; junction bases outside the gene matches: 5. Germline V gene lookup returns CDR1 SGHDN and CDR2 FVKESK. The CDR3 is CASSHGRPGEQYF. The CDR3 nucleotides read TGTGCCAGCAGCCACGGGAGGCCGGGCGAGCAGTACTTC.

This clonotype has at least ten counts. This chain connects TRBV4-2 to TRBJ1-2; D gene ambiguous. The germline CDR1 and CDR2 sequences are LGHNA and YNFKEQ. V was cut by 2 bases and J by 4 bases, with 17 bases left in between. The CDR3 has 16 amino acids. The CDR3 DNA follows: TGTGCCAGCAGCCAAACCGTGGACGGGGATCTCTATGGCTACACCTTC. This codes for CASSQTVDGDLYGYTF.

This clonotype has at least ten counts. This chain uses TRBV10-2 with TRBJ2-7, with 7 bases aligning to TRBD1. The junction had 7 bases not matched to a gene; V was cut back by 6 bases and J by 5 bases. This CDR3 has 13 amino acids. Germline V gene data show CDR1 as WSHSY and CDR2 as SAAADI. Written as DNA, the CDR3 is TGCGCCAGCAGCGAGACAGGGCAGGACGAGCAGTACTTC. Protein sequence: CASSETGQDEQYF.

The rearrangement links TRBV12-3 or TRBV12-4 to TRBJ1-1; D perhaps matches TRBD1 (6 bases). The CDR3 consists of 13 residues. V was pared by 9 bases and J by 7 bases, with 18 bases between. The CDR3 reads CASLPDSAGEAFF. CDR3 sequence (DNA): TGTGCCAGTCTCCCGGACAGTGCGGGTGAAGCTTTCTTT.

The sample holds a few counts of this clonotype. This rearrangement joins TRBV7-6 to TRBJ2-1, with 7 positions matching TRBD1. Germline V lookup: CDR1 SGHVS, CDR2 FNYEAQ. The V and J ends lost 1 base and 10 bases, in that order; junction bases with no gene match: 1. The CDR3 is 12 amino acids. CDR3 in DNA: TGTGCCAGCAGCTTAGAGGGGGCCGAGCAGTTCTTC. It translates to CASSLEGAEQFF.

This clonotype was seen more than once but under ten times. The genes are TRBV4-1 and TRBJ2-2; D possibly matches TRBD1 or TRBD2 (5 bases each). Per the germline V gene, CDR1 is MGHRA and CDR2 is YSYEKL. Trimming pared 3 bases from V and 2 bases from J, leaving 19 bases between. The length of the CDR3 is 18 residues. DNA for the CDR3: TGCGCCAGCAGCCACCCGATACACGGGACGGATAACACCGGGGAGCTGTTTTTT. Translation: CASSHPIHGTDNTGELFF.

The chain links TRBV7-9 to TRBJ2-3; 7 bases fit TRBD2. The trim removed 5 bases at V and 5 bases at J, leaving 13 bases unmatched. Germline-derived CDR1 and CDR2 are SEHNR and FQNEAQ (reference sequence). This CDR3 has 16 amino acids. The CDR3 bases are TGTGCCAGCAGCCCCGTAGGAAGCGGGGAGGTAGATACGCAGTATTTT. Translated, it gives CASSPVGSGEVDTQYF.

The chain links TRBV7-9 to TRBJ2-1; D might be TRBD1 or TRBD2, each matching 6 bases. The CDR3 has 16 residues. Germline CDR1 reads SEHNR; CDR2 reads FQNEAQ (reference sequence). Trimming stripped 6 bases from V and 2 bases from J, with 17 bases between. CDR3 coding DNA: TGTGCCAGCAGTTCCACAGGGACTCTTGCCTACAATGAGCAGTTCTTC. Translation: CASSSTGTLAYNEQFF.

On this clonotype itself: Because it lacks the conserved phenylalanine or tryptophan at the end, this CDR3 is likely a read error. The chain links TRBV5-5 to TRBJ1-1, with 7 bases fitting TRBD1. The V gene's germline CDR1 is SGHKS and CDR2 YYEKEE (reference sequence). CDR3 size: 15 residues. With V trimmed by 4 bases and J by 1 base, 7 bases remained unmatched. As DNA, the CDR3 is TGTGCCAGCAGCAGGAGACAGGGCGGGAACACTGAAGCTTTCCTT. Translating gives CASSRRQGGNTEAFL.

This clonotype was observed a handful of times. The chain is built from TRBV20-1 and TRBJ1-2; no clear D gene. The V gene's germline CDR1 is DFQATT and CDR2 SNEGSKA (reference sequence). The CDR3 extends over 12 amino acids. Trimming took off 5 bases at V and 3 bases at J, with 10 bases between the two ends. This chain's CDR3 is CSALILDYGYTF. The CDR3 region has the DNA TGCAGTGCTTTAATACTGGACTATGGCTACACCTTC.

There are many counts of this clonotype. The rearrangement links TRBV7-2 to TRBJ2-1, with 10 bases fitting TRBD2. The germline V gene has CDR1 SGHTA and CDR2 FQGNSA. This CDR3 comprises 16 residues. The ends lost 5 bases at V and 2 bases at J; junction bases unmatched: 6. CDR3 in DNA: TGTGCCAGCAGCCCATACGGGACTAGCGCCTACAATGAGCAGTTCTTC. It is translated as CASSPYGTSAYNEQFF.

The J gene is TRBJ2-1, the V gene TRBV6-1; 12 nucleotides match TRBD2. The CDR3 is 15 amino acids. J was trimmed by 6 bases and V by 3 bases; bases with no gene match: 3. CDR1 MNHNS and CDR2 SASEGT come from the germline V gene. Here the CDR3 DNA reads TGTGCCAGCAGTGACCTAGCGGGAGGGCGCAATGAGCAGTTCTTC. Translation: CASSDLAGGRNEQFF.

This clonotype was found a few times. The genes are TRBV19 and TRBJ2-7; 10 bases map to TRBD1. V lost 8 bases, J lost 4 bases, and 5 bases stayed unmatched. Germline CDR1 LNHDA, CDR2 SQIVND (reference sequence). The CDR3 sequence is 13 residues long. The CDR3 spells CASSDRGRYEQYF. CDR3 DNA: TGTGCCAGTTCCGACAGGGGGCGATACGAGCAGTACTTC.

V usage is TRBV6-1 and J usage is TRBJ1-5; tentatively, D is TRBD1 (5 bases). The germline gives CDR1 MNHNS, CDR2 SASEGT. CDR3 length: 15 residues. Trimming took off 4 bases at V and 4 bases at J, with 14 bases between the two ends. The CDR3 region has the DNA TGTGCCAGCAGTGGTTGGGACGGCGGTAATCAGCCCCAGCATTTT. This codes for CASSGWDGGNQPQHF.

The V gene is TRBV28, the J gene TRBJ2-7, with D perhaps given as TRBD1 or TRBD2 (6 bases each). The CDR3 spans 11 residues. The germline V gene has CDR1 MDHEN and CDR2 SYDVKM. V lost 6 bases and J 9 bases, leaving 12 bases between the germline ends. The CDR3 spells CASSLGGSQYF. The CDR3 region has the DNA TGTGCCAGCAGCTTAGGGGGGTCGCAGTACTTC.

This sequence joins TRBV5-1 and TRBJ2-1; TRBD2 matches at 10 bases. Germline trimming cut 3 bases from V and 8 bases from J; bases unmatched to any gene: 5. This CDR3 has 14 residues. CDR1 SGHRS and CDR2 YFSETQ come from the germline V gene. The CDR3 region has the DNA TGCGCCAGCAGCTGGGCTAGCGGGAGTTATGAGCAGTTCTTC. Translation gives CASSWASGSYEQFF.

This clonotype was seen only a few times. The rearrangement uses TRBV7-8 and TRBJ2-3; D gene uncertain. V lost 8 bases to trimming and J lost 4 bases, with 13 bases between them. Germline V gene sequence: CDR1 SGHVS, CDR2 FQNEAQ. The CDR3 runs 13 residues. The CDR3 region is CASGTPRADTQYF. The CDR3 DNA reads TGTGCCAGCGGAACGCCCCGCGCAGATACGCAGTATTTT.

This clonotype came up a few times. The rearrangement links TRBV5-1 to TRBJ2-1; TRBD2 matches at 14 bases. J was trimmed by 7 bases and V by 4 bases; bases with no gene match: 13. The CDR3 totals 18 residues. CDR1 and CDR2 from the germline V gene are SGHRS and YFSETQ. CDR3 amino acids: CASSLGLAGAVGGNEQFF. CDR3 sequence (DNA): TGCGCCAGCAGCCTGGGACTAGCGGGAGCCGTTGGCGGGAATGAGCAGTTCTTC. The complete variable domain, with remaining parts taken from reference TRBV5-1 and TRBJ2-1, reads KAGVTQTPRYLIKTRGQQVTLSCSPISGHRSVSWYQQTPGQGLQFLFEYFSETQRNKGNFPGRFSGRQFSNSRSEMNVSTLELGDSALYLCASSLGLAGAVGGNEQFFGPGTRLTVL.

This clonotype was picked up many times. This chain uses TRBV29-1 with TRBJ2-3; no clear D gene. Germline V gene lookup returns CDR1 SQVTM and CDR2 ANQGSEA. This CDR3 contains 14 residues. V was clipped by 4 bases and J by 0 bases, with 11 bases between them. CDR3 sequence (DNA): TGCAGCGTTGCAGCTGACACTAGCACAGATACGCAGTATTTT. This translates into CSVAADTSTDTQYF.